This T cell receptor beta chain was sequenced in a study of cytomegalovirus exposure and HLA in healthy donors. TCRdb's table, derived via immunoSEQ multiplex PCR, lists solely in-frame clones and lacks some. This sample has under 200,000 clones, with just under 90% found just once. CDR3 size: 12 residues. CDR1 MNHEY and CDR2 SMNVEV come from the germline V gene (reference sequence). V gave up 3 bases and J gave up 7 bases, with 9 bases separating them. Source material: PBMCs. V and J are TRBV27 and TRBJ1-1; D not certain. This sequence was found in a woman between 18 and 29 years old in good health and CMV-seropositive. The CDR3 bases are TGTGCCAGCAGTTTGGGAGGGTATGAAGCTTTCTTT. As protein: CASSLGGYEAFF.